A single sample is the source of the 5 T cell receptor beta chains below, sequenced in a study of OX40 agonist ivuxolimab in advanced cancers. Measured with immunoSEQ multiplex PCR; TCRdb has only the in-frame clones, and not every one. Of roughly 6,500 clones in the sample, roughly 77% were seen once. The sample consisted of CD4+ or CD8+ T cells sorted from blood, taken in a trial of the OX40 agonist ivuxolimab. The receptors were sampled from an adult with an advanced solid tumor such as melanoma, head and neck, liver or kidney cancer.

This chain uses TRBV10-3 with TRBJ1-2, with unresolved D. The V and J ends lost 5 bases and 5 bases respectively, with 18 bases between them. The CDR3 sequence is 15 residues long. In germline, CDR1 is ENHRY, CDR2 SYGVKD. CDR3 sequence reads: CAISSPREEKYGYTF. For the CDR3, the DNA is TGTGCCATCAGTAGCCCCCGGGAGGAGAAATATGGCTACACCTTC.

Only one count was recorded for this clone. The V and J genes are TRBV7-2 and TRBJ1-1; 9 nucleotides match TRBD1. This CDR3 is 16 amino acids long. Germline-derived CDR1 and CDR2 are SGHTA and FQGNSA. Trimming cost V 5 bases and J 0 bases; bases outside gene matches: 7. CDR3 bases: TGTGCCAGCAGCCGCCGGGACAGGGATATGAACACTGAAGCTTTCTTT. Translating gives CASSRRDRDMNTEAFF.

V and J are TRBV4-1 and TRBJ2-1; TRBD2 agrees at 13 bases. V lost 3 bases and J lost 8; bases outside the gene matches: 4. Germline assignment: CDR1 MGHRA and CDR2 YSYEKL. There are 15 residues in the CDR3. The CDR3, as DNA: TGCGCCAGCAGCCACAGACTAGCGGGAGGAGATGAGCAGTTCTTC. This sequence encodes CASSHRLAGGDEQFF.

This chain joins TRBV28 and TRBJ2-4; unclear D gene. The V gene lost 10 bases and the J gene lost 7 bases, with 14 bases spanning the gap. CDR1 is MDHEN and CDR2 is SYDVKM in the germline V gene. There are 12 residues in the CDR3. The CDR3 DNA follows: TGTGCCACCCTTTCCCCGAAGAACATTCAGTACTTC. This translates into CATLSPKNIQYF.

This clone was detected only a few times. V and J are TRBV5-5 and TRBJ2-3, with TRBD2 identical over 11 bases. The CDR3 totals 15 residues. Germline CDR1 and CDR2: SGHKS and YYEKEE (reference sequence). The V and J ends lost 4 bases and 5 bases, in that order; junction bases with no gene match: 6. As DNA, the CDR3 is TGTGCCAGCAGCCCTAGGGGGACTAGCGGAGATACGCAGTATTTT. Protein: CASSPRGTSGDTQYF.